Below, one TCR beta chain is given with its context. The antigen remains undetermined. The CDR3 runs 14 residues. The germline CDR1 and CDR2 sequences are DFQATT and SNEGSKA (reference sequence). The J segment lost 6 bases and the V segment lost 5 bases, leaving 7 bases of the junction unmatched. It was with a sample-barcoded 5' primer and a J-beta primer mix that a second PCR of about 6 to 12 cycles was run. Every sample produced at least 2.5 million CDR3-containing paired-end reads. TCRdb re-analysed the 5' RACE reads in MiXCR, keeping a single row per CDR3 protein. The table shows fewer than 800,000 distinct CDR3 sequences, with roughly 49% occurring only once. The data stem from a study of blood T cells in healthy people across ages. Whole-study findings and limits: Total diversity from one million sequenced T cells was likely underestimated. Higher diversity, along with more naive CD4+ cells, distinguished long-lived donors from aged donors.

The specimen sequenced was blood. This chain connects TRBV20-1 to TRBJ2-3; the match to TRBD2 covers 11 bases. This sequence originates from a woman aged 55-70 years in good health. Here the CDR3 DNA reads TGCAGTGCTGAGACTAGCGGGAAGGGGGATACGCAGTATTTT. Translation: CSAETSGKGDTQYF.